The rows below give T cell receptor beta chains drawn from one sample of a study of blood T cell repertoires in COVID-19. Measured with immunoSEQ multiplex PCR; TCRdb has only the in-frame clones, and not every one. Altogether about 76,000 clones are present, about 85% being singletons, with the ten largest covering roughly 9.8%. Sequenced input: peripheral blood. These TCRs come from a man aged 60-69 years with COVID-19, enrolled during active disease. Each CDR3 is given with its conserved first and last residue. The D gene is left open where the match is weak. Size tells how often a clone was seen (once, few, many) or the class of an expanded clone, and some rows leave it out.

-	-	TRBV7-6	TRBJ2-3	CASSLGHGGISTDTQYF	TGTGCCAGCAGCTTAGGACATGGCGGGATAAGCACAGATACGCAGTATTTT
TRBD2	-	TRBV11-2	TRBJ2-7	CASSSVGSGGVEQYF	TGTGCCAGCAGCTCCGTTGGAAGCGGGGGGGTAGAGCAGTACTTC
TRBD2	few	TRBV5-1	TRBJ2-1	CASSSSTSGYNEQFF	TGCGCCAGCAGCTCGTCGACTAGCGGCTACAATGAGCAGTTCTTC
TRBD1	-	TRBV2	TRBJ1-2	CASSRTGGYTF	TGTGCCAGCTCGAGGACAGGTGGCTACACCTTC
-	-	TRBV15	TRBJ1-4	CATSRDRLAGRKLFF	TGTGCCACCAGCAGAGATCGACTCGCCGGGAGGAAACTGTTTTTT
TRBD1	-	TRBV19	TRBJ2-5	CASSALTGAQETQYF	TGTGCCAGTAGTGCCCTTACAGGGGCTCAAGAGACCCAGTACTTC
-	-	TRBV7-2	TRBJ2-3	CASSLLLAGGSDTQYF	TGTGCCAGCAGCTTATTATTGGCAGGGGGGTCAGATACGCAGTATTTT
-	-	TRBV6-6	TRBJ1-4	CASLSPGTTNEKLFF	TGTGCCAGCCTGAGCCCCGGGACAACTAATGAAAAACTGTTTTTT
TRBD1	-	TRBV18	TRBJ2-7	CASSTGQGGYEQYF	TGTGCCAGCTCAACAGGACAGGGTGGATACGAGCAGTACTTC
TRBD1	-	TRBV6-1	TRBJ1-5	CASSDRGRDQPQHF	TGTGCCAGCAGTGACAGGGGGCGCGATCAGCCCCAGCATTTT
TRBD2	-	TRBV3-1/TRBV3-2	TRBJ2-5	CASRVQAGPQETQYF	TGTGCCAGCAGGGTCCAAGCGGGACCCCAAGAGACCCAGTACTTC
TRBD1	-	TRBV7-2	TRBJ2-7	CASSLEVGTGSYEQYF	TGTGCCAGCAGCTTAGAAGTGGGGACAGGCTCCTACGAGCAGTACTTC
TRBD2	-	TRBV11-1	TRBJ2-5	CASSRQRDPSKETQYF	TGTGCCAGCAGCCGACAGCGGGACCCGTCGAAAGAGACCCAGTACTTC
-	-	TRBV18	TRBJ1-1	CASSPSQYEVGTEAFF	TGTGCCAGCTCACCATCACAGTATGAAGTAGGCACTGAAGCTTTCTTT
TRBD2	-	TRBV12-3/TRBV12-4	TRBJ2-1	CASRAGGLYEQFF	TGTGCCAGCAGGGCGGGAGGGTTGTATGAGCAGTTCTTC
-	-	TRBV29-1	TRBJ1-1	CSVVRGLNTEAFF	TGCAGCGTTGTTAGGGGTTTGAACACTGAAGCTTTCTTT
TRBD2	-	TRBV7-3	TRBJ2-2	CASSRSGGNTGELFF	TGTGCCAGCAGCCGGAGCGGGGGGAACACCGGGGAGCTGTTTTTT
TRBD1	-	TRBV9	TRBJ1-2	CASSEGQGYYGYTF	TGTGCCAGCAGCGAGGGACAGGGGTACTATGGCTACACCTTC
TRBD1	-	TRBV19	TRBJ2-7	CASSSTQGALWEQYF	TGTGCCAGTAGTTCGACCCAGGGGGCCTTGTGGGAGCAGTACTTC
-	-	TRBV28	TRBJ1-6	CASIGGNSPLHF	TGTGCCAGCATTGGAGGTAATTCACCCCTCCACTTT
TRBD1	-	TRBV6-5	TRBJ1-4	CASSRSDRGGEKLFF	TGTGCCAGCAGTCGCTCCGACAGGGGAGGAGAAAAACTGTTTTTT
-	-	TRBV12-3/TRBV12-4	TRBJ2-4	CASRKEGGYIQYF	TGTGCCAGCAGGAAGGAGGGTGGGTACATTCAGTACTTC
-	-	TRBV28	TRBJ2-3	CASSTSPTQYF	TGTGCCAGCAGTACTAGTCCTACGCAGTATTTT
-	-	TRBV5-1	TRBJ1-1	CASSQDRRDTEAFF	TGCGCCAGCAGCCAGGACAGACGAGACACTGAAGCTTTCTTT
-	once	TRBV19	TRBJ2-7	CASSPGGGLREQYF	TGTGCCAGTAGTCCCGGGGGAGGACTACGTGAGCAGTACTTC
-	-	TRBV18	TRBJ1-2	CASSPSETFDGYTF	TGTGCCAGCTCCCCTAGCGAGACTTTCGATGGCTACACCTTC
TRBD1	-	TRBV12-5	TRBJ1-1	CASGLTPGTGITEAFF	TGTGCTAGTGGTTTGACGCCCGGGACAGGGATCACTGAAGCTTTCTTT
-	-	TRBV11-2	TRBJ2-3	CASSDRTDATDTQYF	TGTGCCAGCAGCGACAGGACAGACGCTACAGATACGCAGTATTTT
-	-	TRBV5-1	TRBJ1-6	CASSRGGWDSPLHF	TGCGCCAGCAGCAGGGGGGGTTGGGATTCACCCCTCCACTTT
-	-	TRBV6-5	TRBJ1-2	CASSLYGYTF	TGTGCCAGCAGTCTCTATGGCTACACCTTC
TRBD1	many	TRBV15	TRBJ1-5	CATSLWTGGNQPQHF	TGTGCCACCAGCCTATGGACAGGGGGCAATCAGCCCCAGCATTTT